Following are 2 T cell receptor beta chains from one sample sequenced in a study of blood T cell repertoires in COVID-19. Assay used: immunoSEQ multiplex PCR; TCRdb lists only in-frame clones, some missing. The sample consists of about 200,000 clones, 75% to 85% of them appearing once. Sequencing used peripheral blood. Receptors were obtained from a human donor in a cohort sampled during active COVID-19.

The rearrangement uses TRBV5-1 and TRBJ2-7; 7 bases are a match to TRBD2. The junction had 15 bases not matched to a gene; V was cut back by 0 bases and J by 3 bases. Germline CDR1 and CDR2: SGHRS and YFSETQ. The CDR3 totals 18 residues. CDR3 coding DNA: TGCGCCAGCAGCTTGGCGGGAGGAATTCCCTTATTAATCTACGAGCAGTACTTC. Translated: CASSLAGGIPLLIYEQYF.

The chain has TRBV21-1 and TRBJ1-1. TRBV21-1 is shown as a pseudogene. The CDR3 has 17 residues. The CDR3: CASSPVRARIMNTEAFF. The CDR3 nucleotides read TGTGCCAGCAGTCCCGTGCGGGCGCGAATAATGAACACTGAAGCTTTCTTT.